What follows describes a single T cell receptor (beta chain). This sample is part of a study of blood T cell repertoires in COVID-19. Method: immunoSEQ multiplex PCR; TCRdb's copy keeps in-frame clones and lacks some. The sample carries over 300,000 clones, around 83% recorded once. Sample: peripheral blood. The source of this sequence is a woman aged 45 to 65 with acute or convalescent COVID-19.

This chain's CDR3 is CASGFREDSPLHF. The CDR3 DNA reads TGTGCTAGTGGTTTTAGGGAGGATTCACCCCTCCACTTT. This chain links TRBV12-5 with TRBJ1-6; D not resolved. The CDR3 totals 13 residues. CDR1 and CDR2 from the germline V gene are LGHNT and FRNRAP. V was clipped by 3 bases and J by 8 bases, with 8 bases between them.